This T cell receptor beta chain was identified in a study of shared clonotypes between healthy human individuals. Study results and caveats: Naive subsets generally had larger estimated richness than memory subsets.

V shed 4 bases and J shed 10 bases, with 17 bases lying between them. Per the germline V gene, CDR1 is GTSNPN and CDR2 is SVGIG (reference sequence). The CDR3 is made up of 14 amino acids. Turning to this clone: Antigen: not known.

Sequencing used immunoSEQ multiplex PCR; TCRdb keeps in-frame clones, though not all of them. The data contain approximately 2.4 million clones, 95% of them seen just once; the ten biggest clones take up approximately 0.13%. The clonotype originates from a man between 18 and 29 years old in good health. The sample was naive CD4+ T cells sorted from blood. Noted subset: CD45RA+ positively selected. This chain connects TRBV30 to TRBJ1-6; D is perhaps TRBD1 (5 bases). The CDR3 DNA follows: TGTGCCTGGATGGGGCAGGGAAGTGTCTCACCCCTCCACTTT. Translating gives CAWMGQGSVSPLHF.